The following is a TCR beta chain sequence with its context. Repertoires were generated with immunoSEQ multiplex PCR, while TCRdb's copy carries only in-frame clones and drops some. This sample has approximately 37,000 clones, with around 94% found just once. The sample originates from a study of T cell changes during pregnancy in multiple sclerosis. The CDR3 consists of 17 residues. The V and J genes are TRBV21-1 and TRBJ2-3; the DNA was not compared with TRBD2, the D call given in the table. TRBV21-1 is classified as a pseudogene. The TCR was taken from a female donor with multiple sclerosis, enrolled in a pregnancy study. Sample: CD4+ T cells from peripheral blood mononuclear cells, taken before pregnancy. The CDR3 sequence: CASSTGRELSATDTQYF. CDR3 nucleotide sequence: TGTGCCAGCAGCACCGGTCGCGAATTATCCGCTACAGATACGCAGTATTTT.